This T cell receptor (beta chain) appears in the sequencing data of a study of type 1 and type 2 diabetes patients. Amplification started from genomic DNA. The TCR beta CDR3 region was amplified using 30 forward and 13 reverse primers. TCRdb reprocessed the multiplex PCR reads with MiXCR, giving one entry per CDR3 protein. The profile shows fewer than 300,000 distinct CDR3 sequences, around 47% of them singletons. This clonotype was picked up a small number of times. V lost 5 bases, J lost 3 bases, and 5 bases stayed unmatched. This CDR3 region has 16 residues. Germline CDR1 reads MDHEN; CDR2 reads SYDVKM.

J is TRBJ1-4 and V is TRBV28, with 11 bases fitting TRBD1. The receptor comes from a young man with type 2 diabetes. The sequencing input was peripheral blood mononuclear cells (PBMCs). This chain's CDR3 is CASSGTGGMANEKLFF. CDR3 DNA: TGTGCCAGCAGTGGGACAGGGGGAATGGCTAATGAAAAACTGTTTTTT.